This T cell receptor beta chain was found in a study of tissue T cells after allogeneic stem cell transplantation. Sequencing was performed with immunoSEQ multiplex PCR; in TCRdb, only in-frame clones are kept and a portion is missing. The sample shows about 22,000 clones, 72% of them seen only once. About this clone: Any gene name here is a mouse gene name. The read falls 1 residue short of the CDR3 end, and the missing part is taken from the germline J gene.

Trimming cost V 3 bases and J 1 base, with 5 bases left between them. The CDR3 covers 13 residues. Germline loops: CDR1 MSHET, CDR2 SYDVDS. Material: spleen. V and J are TRBV29 and TRBJ2-3; weak D call: TRBD2 (5 bases). This clonotype was obtained from a female BALB/c mouse in good health. MHC haplotype of the strain: H2-d. The sequenced CDR3 bases are TGTGCTAGCAGTTTTGGGGGTGCAGAAACGCTGTAT. Its translation: CASSFGGAETLY. The full-length CDR3 reads as CASSFGGAETLYF.